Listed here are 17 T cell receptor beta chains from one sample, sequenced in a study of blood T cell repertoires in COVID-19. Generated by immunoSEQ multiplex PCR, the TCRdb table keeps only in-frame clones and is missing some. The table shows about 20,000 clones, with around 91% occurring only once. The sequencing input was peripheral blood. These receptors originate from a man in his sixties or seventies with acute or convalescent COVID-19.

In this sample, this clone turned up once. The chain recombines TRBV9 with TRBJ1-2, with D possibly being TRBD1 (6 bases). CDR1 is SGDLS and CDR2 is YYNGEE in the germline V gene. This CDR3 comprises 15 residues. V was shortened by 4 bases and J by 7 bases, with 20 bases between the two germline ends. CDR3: CASSPRTDPSSGYTF. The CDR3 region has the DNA TGTGCCAGCAGCCCCCGGACAGACCCATCTTCTGGCTACACCTTC.

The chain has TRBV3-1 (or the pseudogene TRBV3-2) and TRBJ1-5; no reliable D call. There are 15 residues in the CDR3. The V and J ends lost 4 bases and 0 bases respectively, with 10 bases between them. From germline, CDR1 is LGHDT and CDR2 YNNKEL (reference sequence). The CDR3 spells CASSPLSGSNQPQHF. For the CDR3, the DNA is TGTGCCAGCAGCCCACTCAGCGGTAGCAATCAGCCCCAGCATTTT.

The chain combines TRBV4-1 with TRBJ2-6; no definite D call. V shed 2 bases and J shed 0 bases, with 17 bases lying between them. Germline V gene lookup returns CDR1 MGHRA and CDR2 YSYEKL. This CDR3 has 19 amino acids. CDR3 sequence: CASSQPRLGVTSGANVLTF. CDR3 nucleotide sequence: TGCGCCAGCAGCCAACCCAGGCTGGGTGTAACCTCTGGGGCCAACGTCCTGACTTTC.

CDR3 loop: CASSPMSGAVDEQYF. In nucleotides, the CDR3 is TGTGCCAGCTCACCAATGTCAGGGGCGGTGGACGAGCAGTACTTC. The V and J genes are TRBV18 and TRBJ2-7; D is perhaps TRBD1 (6 bases). V was clipped by 2 bases and J by 5 bases, with 16 bases between them. CDR3 length: 15 residues. Looked up from germline, CDR1 is KGHSH and CDR2 is LQKENI.

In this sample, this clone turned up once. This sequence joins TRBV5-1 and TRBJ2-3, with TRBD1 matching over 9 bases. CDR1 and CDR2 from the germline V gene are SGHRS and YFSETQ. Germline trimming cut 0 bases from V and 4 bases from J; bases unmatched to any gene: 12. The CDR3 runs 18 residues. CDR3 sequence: CASSLGHSGTGSADTQYF. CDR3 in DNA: TGCGCCAGCAGCTTGGGACACTCTGGGACAGGGTCAGCAGATACGCAGTATTTT.

The CDR3 region is CASRDRGGLNTEAFF. The CDR3 DNA sequence: TGTGCCAGTAGAGACAGGGGAGGATTGAACACTGAAGCTTTCTTT. The chain is built from TRBV6-5 and TRBJ1-1; 8 bases are a match to TRBD1. The germline V gene encodes CDR1 MNHEY and CDR2 SVGAGI. The CDR3 has 15 amino acids. Germline trimming cut 9 bases from V and 0 bases from J; bases unmatched to any gene: 9.

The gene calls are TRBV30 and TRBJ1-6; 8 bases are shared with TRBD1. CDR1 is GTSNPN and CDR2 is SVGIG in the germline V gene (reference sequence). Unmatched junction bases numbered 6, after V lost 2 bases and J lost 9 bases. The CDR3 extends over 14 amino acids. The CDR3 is CAWSRGQGGSPLHF. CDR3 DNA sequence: TGTGCCTGGAGTCGCGGACAGGGTGGTTCACCCCTCCACTTT.

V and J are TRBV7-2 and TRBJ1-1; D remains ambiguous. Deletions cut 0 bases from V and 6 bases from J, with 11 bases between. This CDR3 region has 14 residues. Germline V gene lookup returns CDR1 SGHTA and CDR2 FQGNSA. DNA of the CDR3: TGTGCCAGCAGCTTAGCCTCTAGCGGCGCTGAAGCTTTCTTT. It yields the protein CASSLASSGAEAFF. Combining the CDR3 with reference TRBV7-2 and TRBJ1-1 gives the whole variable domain GAGVSQSPSNKVTEKGKDVELRCDPISGHTALYWYRQSLGQGLEFLIYFQGNSAPDKSGLPSDRFSAERTGGSVSTLTIQRTQQEDSAVYLCASSLASSGAEAFFGQGTRLTVV.

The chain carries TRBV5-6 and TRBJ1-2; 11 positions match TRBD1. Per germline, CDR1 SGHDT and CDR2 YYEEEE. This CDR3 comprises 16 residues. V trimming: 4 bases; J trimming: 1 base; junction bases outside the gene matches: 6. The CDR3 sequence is CASSLGQGALNYGYTF. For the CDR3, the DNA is TGTGCCAGCAGCCTCGGACAGGGGGCCCTTAACTATGGCTACACCTTC.

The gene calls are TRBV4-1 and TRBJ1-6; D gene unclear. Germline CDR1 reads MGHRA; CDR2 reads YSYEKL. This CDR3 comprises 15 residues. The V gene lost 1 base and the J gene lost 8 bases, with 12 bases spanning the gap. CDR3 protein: CASSQVPGSDSPLHF. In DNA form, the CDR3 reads TGCGCCAGCAGCCAAGTCCCGGGGTCGGATTCACCCCTCCACTTT.

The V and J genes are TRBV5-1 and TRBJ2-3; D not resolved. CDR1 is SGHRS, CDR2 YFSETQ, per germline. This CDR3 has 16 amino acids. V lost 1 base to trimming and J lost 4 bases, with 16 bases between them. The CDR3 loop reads CASSLPRVRSADTQYF. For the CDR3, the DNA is TGCGCCAGCAGCTTGCCCCGGGTCCGCAGCGCAGATACGCAGTATTTT.

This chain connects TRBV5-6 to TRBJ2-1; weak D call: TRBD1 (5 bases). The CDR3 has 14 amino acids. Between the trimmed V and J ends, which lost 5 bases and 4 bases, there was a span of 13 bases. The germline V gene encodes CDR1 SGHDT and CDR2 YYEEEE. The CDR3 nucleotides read TGTGCCAGCAGTCGGCCGACAGCTTACAATGAGCAGTTCTTC. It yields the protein CASSRPTAYNEQFF.

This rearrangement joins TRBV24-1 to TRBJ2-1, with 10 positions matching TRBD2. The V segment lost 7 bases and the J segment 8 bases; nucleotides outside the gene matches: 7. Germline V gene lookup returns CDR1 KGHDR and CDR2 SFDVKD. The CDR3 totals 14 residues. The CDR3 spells CATSESGRGDEQFF. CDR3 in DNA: TGTGCCACCAGCGAAAGCGGGAGGGGGGATGAGCAGTTCTTC.

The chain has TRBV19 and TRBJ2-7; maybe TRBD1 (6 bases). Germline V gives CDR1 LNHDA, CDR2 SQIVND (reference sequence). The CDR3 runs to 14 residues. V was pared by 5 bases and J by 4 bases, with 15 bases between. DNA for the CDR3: TGTGCCAGTAGTCCATCCTCCGGGACATACGAGCAGTACTTC. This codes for CASSPSSGTYEQYF.

CDR3 nucleotides: TGTGCCAGCAGTTACTCGAGACAGTCCCGCTACGAGCAGTACTTC. As protein: CASSYSRQSRYEQYF. The rearrangement uses TRBV6-5 and TRBJ2-7; a possible D gene is TRBD1 (5 bases). CDR3 length equals 15 residues. Germline-derived CDR1 and CDR2 are MNHEY and SVGAGI. Trimming cost V 0 bases and J 3 bases, with 12 bases left between them.

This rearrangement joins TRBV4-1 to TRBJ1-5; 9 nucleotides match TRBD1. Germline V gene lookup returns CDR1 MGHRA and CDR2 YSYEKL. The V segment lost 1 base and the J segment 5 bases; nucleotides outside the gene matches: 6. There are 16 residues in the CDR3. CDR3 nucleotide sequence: TGCGCCAGCAGCCAAGGACCCGGGACAGGGCATCAGCCCCAGCATTTT. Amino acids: CASSQGPGTGHQPQHF.

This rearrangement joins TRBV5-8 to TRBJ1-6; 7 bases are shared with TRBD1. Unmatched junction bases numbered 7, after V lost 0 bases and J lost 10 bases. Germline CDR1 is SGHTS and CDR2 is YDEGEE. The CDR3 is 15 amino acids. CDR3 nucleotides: TGTGCCAGCAGCTTGGGGATGACAGGGCAGTCACCCCTCCACTTT. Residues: CASSLGMTGQSPLHF.